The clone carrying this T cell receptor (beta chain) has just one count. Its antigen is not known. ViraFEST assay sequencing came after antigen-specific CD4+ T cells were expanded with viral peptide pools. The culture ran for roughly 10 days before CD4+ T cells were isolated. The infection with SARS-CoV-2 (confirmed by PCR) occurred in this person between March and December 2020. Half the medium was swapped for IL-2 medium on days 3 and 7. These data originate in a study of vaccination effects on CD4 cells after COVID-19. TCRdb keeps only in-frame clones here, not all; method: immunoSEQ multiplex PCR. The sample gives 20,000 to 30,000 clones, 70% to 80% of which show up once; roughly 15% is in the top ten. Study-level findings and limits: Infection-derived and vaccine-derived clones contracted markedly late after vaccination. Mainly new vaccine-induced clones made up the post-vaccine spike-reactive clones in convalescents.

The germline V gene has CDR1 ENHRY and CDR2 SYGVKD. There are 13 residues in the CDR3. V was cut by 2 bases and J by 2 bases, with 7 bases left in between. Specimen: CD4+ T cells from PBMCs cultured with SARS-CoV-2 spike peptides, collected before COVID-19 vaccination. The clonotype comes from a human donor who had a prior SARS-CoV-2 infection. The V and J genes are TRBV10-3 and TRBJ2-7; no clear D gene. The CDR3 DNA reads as TGTGCCATCAGTGAGCGAGGTACCTACGAGCAGTACTTC. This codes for CAISERGTYEQYF.